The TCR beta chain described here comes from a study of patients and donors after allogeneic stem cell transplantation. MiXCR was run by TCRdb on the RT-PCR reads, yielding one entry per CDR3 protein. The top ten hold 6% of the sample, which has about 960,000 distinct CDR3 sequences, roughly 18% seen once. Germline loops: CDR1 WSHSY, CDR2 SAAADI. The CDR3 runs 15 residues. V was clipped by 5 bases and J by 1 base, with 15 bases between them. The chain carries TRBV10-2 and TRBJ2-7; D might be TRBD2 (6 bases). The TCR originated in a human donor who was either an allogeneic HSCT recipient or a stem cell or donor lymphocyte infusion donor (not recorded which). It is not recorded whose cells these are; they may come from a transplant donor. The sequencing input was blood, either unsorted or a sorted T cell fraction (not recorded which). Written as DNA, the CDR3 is TGCGCCAGCAGTTACGGGACTCAAGGATCCTACGAGCAGTACTTC. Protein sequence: CASSYGTQGSYEQYF.